This T cell receptor (beta chain) was captured in a study of T cell responses to AZD1222 COVID-19 vaccine. Germline values: CDR1 SEHNR, CDR2 FQNEAQ (reference sequence). The V end was cut by 2 bases, the J end by 7 bases, with 14 bases between. This CDR3 has 14 residues. General observations from the study: There were vaccine-associated CD4 TCRs across spike, dominant at 160-218 and 743-854. Nearly half of unique spike-specific TCRs reportedly avoided B.1.351 and B.1.1.7 mutated regions. Repertoire sampling occurred only after the peak T cell response. Among the donors, most were white British and more were female, and clonal diversity was possibly underestimated.

This clone occurred a few times. Its target is unknown. Using immunoSEQ multiplex PCR, the repertoire was profiled, and TCRdb retains in-frame clones only, with some absent. The profile shows some 140,000 clones, about nine tenths of them singletons. This specimen consisted of peripheral blood, obtained 28 days after the second AZD1222 dose. The chain is built from TRBV7-9 and TRBJ1-2; D possibly corresponds to TRBD1 (5 bases). The source of this sequence is an adult who received the AZD1222 COVID-19 vaccine. CDR3 bases: TGTGCCAGCAGCTTAAAGGGGTTCGAGGGTGGCTACACCTTC. It is translated as CASSLKGFEGGYTF. The whole variable domain, remainder taken from reference TRBV7-9 and TRBJ1-2, is DTGVSQNPRHKITKRGQNVTFRCDPISEHNRLYWYRQTLGQGPEFLTYFQNEAQLEKSRLLSDRFSAERPKGSFSTLEIQRTEQGDSAMYLCASSLKGFEGGYTFGSGTRLTVV.